This T cell receptor beta chain was found in a study of CDR3 diversity in severe acne. A word on this clonotype: An end of the junction differs from the germline gene, which may be a read error.

This CDR3 spans 13 amino acids. Germline values: CDR1 SNHLY, CDR2 FYNNEI. TCRdb used MiXCR to reprocess the PCR reads, holding one entry per CDR3 protein. The data contain approximately 90,000 distinct CDR3 sequences, less than 65% of them singletons. The clonotype comes from a male donor with severe acne vulgaris. Specimen: blood. The chain links TRBV2 to TRBJ1-1; D is uncertain. In DNA form, the CDR3 reads TGTGCCAGCACCCCAACCTGGAACGCTGAAGCTTTCTTT. Translating it yields CASTPTWNAEAFF.